Following are 13 T cell receptor beta chains from one sample sequenced in a study of T cells after yellow fever vaccination. TCRdb re-called the 5' RACE reads through MiXCR, storing one row per CDR3 protein. The sample lists around 350,000 distinct CDR3 sequences; 6.2% were seen once. This specimen was PBMCs, taken 5 days after the yellow fever booster vaccination. The receptors come from a man aged 25-45 years who received the YFV17D yellow fever vaccine.

Ten or more counts support this clonotype. The chain uses TRBV2 and TRBJ2-1, with a tentative D call TRBD2 (5 bases). Trimming stripped 3 bases from V and 9 bases from J, with 15 bases between. This CDR3 has 14 residues. Germline lookup yields CDR1 SNHLY and CDR2 FYNNEI. The CDR3 sequence is CASSDSRAWGEQFF. The DNA for the CDR3 is TGTGCCAGCAGTGACTCGAGGGCCTGGGGTGAGCAGTTCTTC.

This clonotype came up many times. The chain carries TRBV11-3 and TRBJ1-1; the match to TRBD1 covers 8 bases. V lost 5 bases and J lost 1; bases outside the gene matches: 3. In germline, CDR1 is SGHNT, CDR2 YENEEA. The length of the CDR3 is 14 residues. The CDR3 DNA is TGTGCCAGCAGCCCAGGGGGCTCGAACACTGAAGCTTTCTTT. Amino acid sequence: CASSPGGSNTEAFF.

There are many counts of this clonotype. The gene calls are TRBV27 and TRBJ2-1; 16 bases align to TRBD2. The CDR3 spans 19 residues. With V trimmed by 4 bases and J by 2 bases, 8 bases remained unmatched. CDR1 and CDR2 from the germline V gene are MNHEY and SMNVEV (reference sequence). As DNA, the CDR3 is TGTGCCAGCAGTTCTAGGGGACTAGCGGGAGGGTACACCTACAATGAGCAGTTCTTC. This encodes CASSSRGLAGGYTYNEQFF.

This chain joins TRBV28 and TRBJ2-7; D unclear. The ends were cut back, 6 bases at V and 4 bases at J, with 13 bases in the middle. Germline V gene lookup returns CDR1 MDHEN and CDR2 SYDVKM. The CDR3 sequence is 13 residues long. Here the CDR3 DNA reads TGTGCCAGCAGGACGGGTTCCTCTTACGAGCAGTACTTC. Translated: CASRTGSSYEQYF.

This clonotype was detected many times. Relative to the germline gene, one junction end is altered; a read error may explain this. The rearrangement uses TRBV12-3 or TRBV12-4 and TRBJ2-7; 9 bases fit TRBD2. This CDR3 has 13 residues. The CDR3 region has the DNA TGTGCCAGCAGATTAGCGGGAGCCTACGAGCAGTACTTC. Encoded protein: CASRLAGAYEQYF.

In its sample, this clonotype was seen many times. This rearrangement joins TRBV5-1 to TRBJ1-2, with a possible D match to TRBD1 (5 bases). The CDR3 sequence is 11 residues long. Germline V gene sequence: CDR1 SGHRS, CDR2 YFSETQ. V lost 4 bases and J 6 bases, leaving 7 bases between the germline ends. The DNA for the CDR3 is TGCGCCAGCAGCGCGGACAATGGCTACACCTTC. Its translation: CASSADNGYTF.

At least ten counts were recorded for this clonotype. The chain has TRBV12-3 or TRBV12-4 and TRBJ2-2; 7 nucleotides align to TRBD1. The V segment lost 7 bases and the J segment 5 bases; nucleotides outside the gene matches: 13. The CDR3 is 16 amino acids. The CDR3 bases are TGTGCCAGCAACTCCCCCACAGGGGTGTATACCGGGGAGCTGTTTTTT. Its translation is CASNSPTGVYTGELFF.

This chain connects TRBV20-1 to TRBJ2-5; D could derive from TRBD1 or TRBD2 (5 bases each). Looked up from germline, CDR1 is DFQATT and CDR2 is SNEGSKA (reference sequence). CDR3 length equals 14 residues. Trimming pared 3 bases from V and 2 bases from J, leaving 13 bases between. The CDR3 bases are TGCAGTGCTAGCCGGGGCGCAAAGCAAGAGACCCAGTACTTC. It is translated as CSASRGAKQETQYF.

J is TRBJ2-3 and V is TRBV20-1; TRBD2 matches at 9 bases. Germline trimming cut 4 bases from V and 1 base from J; bases unmatched to any gene: 9. The CDR3 covers 16 residues. CDR1 and CDR2 (germline): DFQATT, SNEGSKA (reference sequence). CDR3 amino acids: CSAKSSGRGGTDTQYF. CDR3 sequence (DNA): TGCAGTGCTAAGAGTAGCGGGAGAGGTGGCACAGATACGCAGTATTTT.

This clonotype was observed at least ten times. The rearrangement links TRBV12-3 or TRBV12-4 to TRBJ2-5, with D maybe TRBD2 (5 bases). Trimming stripped 7 bases from V and 4 bases from J, with 16 bases between. This CDR3 is built from 14 residues. The CDR3 here is CASTPGESGETQYF. The CDR3 DNA reads as TGTGCCAGCACCCCTGGGGAGAGTGGAGAGACCCAGTACTTC.

About this clonotype: Its ends do not fully match the called genes, so a read error is possible. The chain joins TRBV5-1 to TRBJ2-1, with 9 nucleotides matching TRBD1. The end of the DNA is better explained by TRBJ2-7, so the J call may be wrong. The CDR3 has 14 residues. Germline CDR1 reads SGHRS; CDR2 reads YFSETQ. The CDR3 region has the DNA TGCGCCAGCACGAGGACAGGGGACCCCTATGAGCAGTACTTC. Its translation: CASTRTGDPYEQYF.

This clonotype was recorded many times. V usage is TRBV20-1 and J usage is TRBJ2-7; 7 bases agree with TRBD1. Germline V lookup: CDR1 DFQATT, CDR2 SNEGSKA (reference sequence). This CDR3 has 12 residues. The J segment lost 5 bases and the V segment lost 3 bases, leaving 4 bases of the junction unmatched. CDR3 bases: TGCAGTGCTAGTCCAGGGGGAAACGAGCAGTACTTC. Its protein is CSASPGGNEQYF.

The V call is TRBV7-8, the J call TRBJ2-3; D might be TRBD2 (5 bases). Germline V gene data show CDR1 as SGHVS and CDR2 as FQNEAQ. The CDR3 spans 14 residues. The V and J ends lost 2 bases and 5 bases respectively, with 11 bases between them. The CDR3 DNA sequence: TGTGCCAGCAGCTTATTCCTAGCTGGAGATACGCAGTATTTT. This sequence encodes CASSLFLAGDTQYF.